This T cell receptor beta chain was identified in a study of response to subunit inactivated influenza vaccine. Using its own MiXCR run on the RT-PCR reads, TCRdb lists one record per CDR3 protein. This sample has more than 600,000 distinct CDR3 sequences, with around 20% found just once. This CDR3 spans 11 amino acids. CDR1 and CDR2 from the germline V gene are MDHEN and SYDVKM. V dropped 5 bases and J dropped 12; count of bases not matched to a gene: 4. The origin of this receptor is a man aged 50 to 60 who received an inactivated influenza vaccine. Sequenced here: PBMCs from blood, sampled roughly 5 days after vaccination. The chain combines TRBV28 with TRBJ2-1; 7 bases are a match to TRBD2. CDR3 nucleotides: TGTGCCAGCAGTCCCCAGCGGGGGCAGTTCTTC. Its translation is CASSPQRGQFF. Supplemented by reference TRBV28 and TRBJ2-1, the full variable domain reads DVKVTQSSRYLVKRTGEKVFLECVQDMDHENMFWYRQDPGLGLRLIYFSYDVKMKEKGDIPEGYSVSREKKERFSLILESASTNQTSMYLCASSPQRGQFFGPGTRLTVL.